The rows below give T cell receptor beta chains drawn from one sample of a study of cytomegalovirus exposure and HLA in healthy donors. Profiling relied on immunoSEQ multiplex PCR, and the TCRdb table lists in-frame clones only, not all of them. The table has more than 110,000 clones, around four fifths seen once. What was sequenced was PBMCs. These receptors came from a male donor in good health and CMV-seropositive. Both conserved end residues are part of each CDR3. The order of the fields is CDR3 protein, CDR3 DNA, V gene, D gene, clone size, J gene. D genes are given only for firm matches. For some rows the clone size is stated as once, few or many, or as a class when expanded; others skip it.

CDR3: CASSFQGQDQETQYF
DNA: TGTGCCAGCAGTTTCCAAGGACAGGACCAAGAGACCCAGTACTTC
V: TRBV6-5
D: TRBD1
size: few
J: TRBJ2-5

CDR3: CASSEWTSGGQETQYF
DNA: TGCGCCAGCAGTGAGTGGACTAGCGGGGGGCAAGAGACCCAGTACTTC
V: TRBV10-1
D: TRBD2
size: NA
J: TRBJ2-5

CDR3: CASSVSRTGGISYEQYF
DNA: TGTGCCAGCAGTGTTTCGAGGACAGGGGGCATCTCCTACGAGCAGTACTTC
V: TRBV2
D: TRBD1
size: NA
J: TRBJ2-7

CDR3: CASSQSGRGPGMNTEAFF
DNA: TGTGCCAGCAGCCAATCTGGGCGGGGTCCAGGGATGAACACTGAAGCTTTCTTT
V: TRBV14
D: NA
size: NA
J: TRBJ1-1

CDR3: CASSDRDRDYNEQFF
DNA: TGTGCCAGCAGCGACCGGGACAGGGATTACAATGAGCAGTTCTTC
V: TRBV9
D: TRBD1
size: NA
J: TRBJ2-1

CDR3: CASSQVAGLAGVDIQYF
DNA: TGTGCCAGCAGCCAAGTGGCGGGACTAGCGGGAGTAGACATTCAGTACTTC
V: TRBV4-2
D: TRBD2
size: few
J: TRBJ2-4

CDR3: CSVEVGHYEQYF
DNA: TGCAGCGTTGAAGTAGGACATTACGAGCAGTACTTC
V: TRBV29-1
D: NA
size: NA
J: TRBJ2-7

CDR3: CASSHGRGQETQYF
DNA: TGTGCCAGTAGTCACGGGAGGGGCCAAGAGACCCAGTACTTC
V: TRBV19
D: TRBD2
size: NA
J: TRBJ2-5

CDR3: CASSGTASGANVLTF
DNA: TGTGCCAGCAGTGGGACAGCCTCTGGGGCCAACGTCCTGACTTTC
V: TRBV6-1
D: NA
size: NA
J: TRBJ2-6

CDR3: CASSGTGGLTDTQYF
DNA: TGTGCCAGCTCAGGAACAGGGGGCCTGACAGATACGCAGTATTTT
V: TRBV18
D: TRBD1
size: NA
J: TRBJ2-3

CDR3: CASSLGQENIQYF
DNA: TGTGCCAGCAGCTTAGGACAAGAAAACATTCAGTACTTC
V: TRBV7-6
D: NA
size: NA
J: TRBJ2-4

CDR3: CASSPSGQGAYEQYF
DNA: TGTGCCAGCAGCCCATCGGGACAGGGAGCCTACGAGCAGTACTTC
V: TRBV28
D: TRBD1
size: NA
J: TRBJ2-7

CDR3: CASSTLTGFGTDTQYF
DNA: TGTGCCAGTAGCACCCTCACAGGGTTTGGCACAGATACGCAGTATTTT
V: TRBV19
D: NA
size: NA
J: TRBJ2-3

CDR3: CASSLVGVPRELFF
DNA: TGTGCCAGCAGCTTAGTAGGGGTCCCCCGGGAGCTGTTTTTT
V: TRBV7-9
D: NA
size: NA
J: TRBJ2-2

CDR3: CASNVATHSGRALNEQFF
DNA: TGCGCCAGCAACGTGGCGACTCATAGCGGGAGGGCCCTCAATGAGCAGTTCTTC
V: TRBV5-1
D: TRBD2
size: NA
J: TRBJ2-1

CDR3: CASSFGAGKYEQYF
DNA: TGCGCCAGCAGCTTTGGGGCGGGGAAATACGAGCAGTACTTC
V: TRBV5-1
D: NA
size: NA
J: TRBJ2-7

CDR3: CASSPSTGHGQGYTF
DNA: TGTGCCAGCAGTCCGTCGACAGGGCACGGGCAAGGCTACACCTTC
V: TRBV27
D: TRBD1
size: NA
J: TRBJ1-2

CDR3: CASSAGEGHYGYTF
DNA: TGTGCCAGCAGTGCAGGGGAGGGCCACTATGGCTACACCTTC
V: TRBV2
D: NA
size: NA
J: TRBJ1-2

CDR3: CASSPGQDYEQYF
DNA: TGTGCCAGCAGCCCCGGACAGGACTACGAGCAGTACTTC
V: TRBV5-4
D: TRBD1
size: NA
J: TRBJ2-7

CDR3: CASSFRGWYGYTF
DNA: TGTGCCAGCAGTTTCAGGGGGTGGTATGGCTACACCTTC
V: TRBV27
D: TRBD1
size: NA
J: TRBJ1-2

CDR3: CASSGSNTDTQYF
DNA: TGTGCCAGCAGTGGTTCCAACACAGATACGCAGTATTTT
V: TRBV2
D: NA
size: NA
J: TRBJ2-3

CDR3: CAISEGQGHTDTQYF
DNA: TGTGCCATCAGTGAGGGACAGGGACACACAGATACGCAGTATTTT
V: TRBV10-3
D: TRBD1
size: NA
J: TRBJ2-3

CDR3: CASSQGTHNEKLFF
DNA: TGCGCCAGCAGCCAAGGTACACATAATGAAAAACTGTTTTTT
V: TRBV4-3
D: NA
size: NA
J: TRBJ1-4

CDR3: CASSLSRTVAYEQYF
DNA: TGTGCCAGCAGTTTATCCCGGACAGTCGCCTACGAGCAGTACTTC
V: TRBV27
D: NA
size: NA
J: TRBJ2-7

CDR3: CASSVRWGRSVSGYTF
DNA: TGTGCCAGCAGTGTACGTTGGGGGCGATCAGTATCCGGCTACACCTTC
V: TRBV6-1
D: NA
size: NA
J: TRBJ1-2

CDR3: CASSGGPGTAEKLFF
DNA: TGTGCCAGCAGTGGCGGTCCCGGGACAGCAGAAAAACTGTTTTTT
V: TRBV6-1
D: TRBD1
size: many
J: TRBJ1-4

CDR3: CAISPDYPYNEQFF
DNA: TGTGCCATCAGTCCGGACTATCCCTACAATGAGCAGTTCTTC
V: TRBV27
D: NA
size: NA
J: TRBJ2-1

CDR3: CAISEAGSDTQYF
DNA: TGTGCCATCAGTGAGGCAGGGTCGGATACGCAGTATTTT
V: TRBV10-3
D: NA
size: NA
J: TRBJ2-3

CDR3: CASSQVGTQYF
DNA: TGTGCCAGCAGCCAGGTTGGGACCCAGTACTTC
V: TRBV7-8
D: NA
size: NA
J: TRBJ2-5

CDR3: CASSLRRGNQPQHF
DNA: TGTGCCAGCAGTTTAAGGAGGGGCAATCAGCCCCAGCATTTT
V: TRBV28
D: NA
size: NA
J: TRBJ1-5

CDR3: CASSRKTSGWLDTQYF
DNA: TGTGCCAGCTCACGGAAGACTAGCGGCTGGCTAGATACGCAGTATTTT
V: TRBV18
D: TRBD2
size: few
J: TRBJ2-3

CDR3: CASRKWREMTMMTKNIQYF
DNA: TGTGCCAGCAGAAAGTGGCGGGAGATGACGATGATGACCAAAAACATTCAGTACTTC
V: TRBV27
D: TRBD2
size: few
J: TRBJ2-4

CDR3: CASSLGQGIKTQYF
DNA: TGCGCCAGCAGCTTGGGACAGGGGATAAAGACCCAGTACTTC
V: TRBV5-1
D: TRBD1
size: once
J: TRBJ2-5

CDR3: CASSQEPGLAGWDTGELFF
DNA: TGCGCCAGCAGCCAAGAGCCGGGACTAGCGGGATGGGACACCGGGGAGCTGTTTTTT
V: TRBV4-1
D: TRBD2
size: few
J: TRBJ2-2

CDR3: CASRRTGGAYGYTF
DNA: TGTGCCAGCAGGCGGACAGGGGGAGCCTATGGCTACACCTTC
V: TRBV2
D: TRBD1
size: NA
J: TRBJ1-2

CDR3: CASTTPRGTEQYF
DNA: TGCGCCAGCACCACCCCCAGGGGCACCGAGCAGTACTTC
V: TRBV5-1
D: NA
size: NA
J: TRBJ2-7

CDR3: CASSPTGLDTEAFF
DNA: TGTGCCAGCAGCCCGACAGGGCTTGACACTGAAGCTTTCTTT
V: TRBV11-2
D: TRBD1
size: NA
J: TRBJ1-1

CDR3: CASSLLAGRGNEQFF
DNA: TGTGCCAGCAGTTTACTAGCGGGGCGGGGCAATGAGCAGTTCTTC
V: TRBV6-5
D: TRBD2
size: NA
J: TRBJ2-1